The 17 T cell receptor beta chains in this list originate from one sample, sequenced in a study of T cell responses to AZD1222 COVID-19 vaccine. The table came from immunoSEQ multiplex PCR; TCRdb's copy has only in-frame clones and leaves some out. Of tens of thousands of clones in the sample, roughly nine tenths were seen once. The specimen comprised peripheral blood, sampled on day 0 of AZD1222 vaccination. Source of these receptors: an adult in good health.

The rearrangement uses TRBV11-2 and TRBJ2-2, with 7 bases lining up with TRBD1. V lost 0 bases to trimming and J lost 1 base; unmatched junction nucleotides: 8. CDR1 and CDR2 from the germline V gene are SGHAT and FQNNGV. The CDR3 contains 18 residues. The chain's CDR3 is CASSLDRVGGQNTGELFF. The CDR3 coding sequence is TGTGCCAGCAGCTTAGACAGGGTAGGGGGCCAGAACACCGGGGAGCTGTTTTTT.

Remarks on this clone: Other DNA sequences in this specimen translate into the identical CDR3. The chain has TRBV9 and TRBJ1-5; perhaps TRBD1 as D (6 bases). Trimming removed 0 bases at V and 2 bases at J, with 9 bases between. This CDR3 comprises 15 residues. CDR1 SGDLS and CDR2 YYNGEE come from the germline V gene. Here the CDR3 reads CASSVDRDGNQPQHF. Here the CDR3 DNA reads TGTGCCAGCAGCGTAGACAGGGATGGCAATCAGCCCCAGCATTTT.

This clone came up once. V is TRBV4-1 and J is TRBJ1-4; TRBD1 might be the D (6 bases). V was trimmed by 4 bases and J by 7 bases, leaving 16 bases between them. The germline CDR1 and CDR2 sequences are MGHRA and YSYEKL. This CDR3 has 15 residues. In DNA form, the CDR3 reads TGCGCCAGCAGCCCCGACAGGCCTCCCGCTGAAAAACTGTTTTTT. This gives the protein CASSPDRPPAEKLFF.

This chain links TRBV4-1 with TRBJ1-6; D is undetermined. CDR3 length equals 14 residues. Trimming stripped 0 bases from V and 5 bases from J, with 5 bases between. In germline, CDR1 is MGHRA, CDR2 YSYEKL. CDR3 sequence (DNA): TGCGCCAGCAGCCAAGAGCGGGATAATTCACCCCTCCACTTT. It encodes CASSQERDNSPLHF.

The rearrangement uses TRBV29-1 and TRBJ1-2, with a possible D match to TRBD1 (5 bases). The CDR3 consists of 12 residues. Deletions cut 3 bases from V and 8 bases from J, with 13 bases between. CDR1 SQVTM and CDR2 ANQGSEA come from the germline V gene. CDR3 nucleotides: TGCAGCGTTGAGGCAGGGAGTAAAGGCTACACCTTC. Amino acid sequence: CSVEAGSKGYTF. Complete variable domain (other parts from reference TRBV29-1 and TRBJ1-2): SAVISQKPSRDICQRGTSLTIQCQVDSQVTMMFWYRQQPGQSLTLIATANQGSEATYESGFVIDKFPISRPNLTFSTLTVSNMSPEDSSIYLCSVEAGSKGYTFGSGTRLTVV.

The V call is TRBV2, the J call TRBJ2-7; D is perhaps TRBD1 (6 bases). The ends were cut back, 10 bases at V and 1 base at J, with 20 bases in the middle. The germline V gene encodes CDR1 SNHLY and CDR2 FYNNEI. This CDR3 is 15 amino acids long. In DNA form, the CDR3 reads TGTGCCAACCATGGGGGCGCGACAGCGTCCTACGAGCAGTACTTC. It codes for CANHGGATASYEQYF.

This chain connects TRBV2 to TRBJ1-1; TRBD1 might be the D (6 bases). Trimming cost V 2 bases and J 1 base, with 8 bases left between them. Germline CDR1 reads SNHLY; CDR2 reads FYNNEI. This CDR3 is 14 amino acids long. The CDR3 spells CASSEQGWNTEAFF. The CDR3 nucleotides are TGTGCCAGCAGTGAACAGGGGTGGAACACTGAAGCTTTCTTT.

This sequence joins TRBV7-6 and TRBJ1-3; D might be TRBD1 (5 bases). Trimming cost V 5 bases and J 4 bases, with 18 bases left between them. Germline V gene sequence: CDR1 SGHVS, CDR2 FNYEAQ. CDR3 length equals 16 residues. CDR3 loop: CASSNPYRSSGNTIYF. The CDR3 DNA sequence: TGTGCCAGCAGCAACCCTTACAGGTCGAGCGGAAACACCATATATTTT.

The V gene is TRBV10-3, the J gene TRBJ1-2, with 7 nucleotides matching TRBD1. J gave up 8 bases and V 6 bases, and 15 bases lay outside the gene matches. This CDR3 contains 15 residues. Germline CDR1 reads ENHRY; CDR2 reads SYGVKD. The CDR3 DNA sequence: TGTGCCATCAGCCTCGGAGTGCAGGGGGGTGGCGGCTACACCTTC. This sequence encodes CAISLGVQGGGGYTF.

J is TRBJ1-1 and V is TRBV10-3; unclear D gene. The CDR3 runs 13 residues. V was pared by 5 bases and J by 2 bases, with 9 bases between. The germline CDR1 and CDR2 sequences are ENHRY and SYGVKD. The CDR3 bases are TGTGCCATCAGTCCTGGGAGCAACACTGAAGCTTTCTTT. This translates into CAISPGSNTEAFF.

This clone was observed once. V and J are TRBV24-1 and TRBJ2-7, with 13 bases aligning to TRBD2. Germline CDR1 is KGHDR and CDR2 is SFDVKD. Trimming cost V 4 bases and J 6 bases; bases outside gene matches: 8. This CDR3 region has 16 residues. The CDR3 bases are TGTGCCACCAGTGAAAACGGACTAGCGGGAGTTGGCGAGCAGTACTTC. Translation: CATSENGLAGVGEQYF.

A single count supports this clone. V usage is TRBV3-1 (or the pseudogene TRBV3-2) and J usage is TRBJ2-7; perhaps TRBD2 as D (7 bases). Germline loops: CDR1 LGHDT, CDR2 YNNKEL (reference sequence). The length of the CDR3 is 19 residues. Trimming took off 0 bases at V and 2 bases at J, with 23 bases between the two ends. CDR3 in amino acids: CASSQESSGGWRGPYEQYF. CDR3 nucleotides: TGTGCCAGCAGCCAAGAATCGTCTGGTGGTTGGCGGGGGCCCTACGAGCAGTACTTC.

The chain is built from TRBV11-3 and TRBJ2-7; D not resolved. The CDR3 length is 14 residues. Per germline, CDR1 SGHNT and CDR2 YENEEA. V was trimmed by 0 bases and J by 5 bases, leaving 11 bases between them. DNA for the CDR3: TGTGCCAGCAGCTTAGATCCTGTGACCCACGAGCAGTACTTC. This translates into CASSLDPVTHEQYF.

The chain recombines TRBV24-1 with TRBJ2-1; 9 bases line up with TRBD1. Germline V gene data show CDR1 as KGHDR and CDR2 as SFDVKD. J gave up 9 bases and V 4 bases, and 6 bases lay outside the gene matches. The CDR3 covers 14 residues. CDR3 in DNA: TGTGCCACCAGTGACCGGGACAGGGAAAGTGAGCAGTTCTTC. Its translation is CATSDRDRESEQFF.

This rearrangement joins TRBV7-9 to TRBJ1-2; unclear D gene. CDR3 length: 12 amino acids. Germline CDR1 and CDR2: SEHNR and FQNEAQ (reference sequence). Trimming left V 1 base short and J 7 bases short, with 7 bases between. CDR3 nucleotides: TGTGCCAGCAGCTTAGAGTCGGGTGGCTACACCTTC. As protein: CASSLESGGYTF.

The chain employs TRBV5-6 and TRBJ2-7, with 10 bases identical to TRBD1. Germline V gene sequence: CDR1 SGHDT, CDR2 YYEEEE. This CDR3 spans 14 amino acids. V lost 5 bases, J lost 4 bases, and 6 bases stayed unmatched. The CDR3 loop reads CASSLEDRGYEQYF. The CDR3 nucleotides are TGTGCCAGCAGTTTAGAGGACAGGGGGTACGAGCAGTACTTC.

V and J are TRBV10-3 and TRBJ1-4, with D hard to call. The CDR3 length is 14 residues. Germline-derived CDR1 and CDR2 are ENHRY and SYGVKD. V lost 0 bases, J lost 0 bases, and 2 bases lay in between. CDR3 amino acids: CAISESATNEKLFF. DNA of the CDR3: TGTGCCATCAGTGAGTCGGCAACTAATGAAAAACTGTTTTTT.